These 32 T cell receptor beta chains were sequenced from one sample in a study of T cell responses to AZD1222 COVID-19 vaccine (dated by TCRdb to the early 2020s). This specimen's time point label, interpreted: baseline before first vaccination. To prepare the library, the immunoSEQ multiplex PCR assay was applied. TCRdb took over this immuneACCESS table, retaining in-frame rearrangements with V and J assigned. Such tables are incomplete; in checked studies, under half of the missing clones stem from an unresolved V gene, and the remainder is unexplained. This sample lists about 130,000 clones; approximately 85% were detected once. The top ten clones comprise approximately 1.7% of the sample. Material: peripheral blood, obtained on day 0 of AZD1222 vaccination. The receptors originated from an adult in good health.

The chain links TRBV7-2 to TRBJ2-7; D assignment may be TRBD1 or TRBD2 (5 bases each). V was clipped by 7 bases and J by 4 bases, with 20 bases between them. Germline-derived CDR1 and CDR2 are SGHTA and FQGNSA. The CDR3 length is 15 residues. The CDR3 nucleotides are TGTGCCAGCACTTTAGGACACGGGGTCATATACGAGCAGTACTTC. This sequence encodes CASTLGHGVIYEQYF.

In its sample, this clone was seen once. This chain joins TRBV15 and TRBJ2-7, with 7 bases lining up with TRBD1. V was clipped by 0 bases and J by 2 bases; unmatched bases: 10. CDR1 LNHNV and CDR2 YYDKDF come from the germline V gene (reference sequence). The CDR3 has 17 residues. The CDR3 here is CATSRDSGQPGTYEQYF. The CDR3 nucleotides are TGTGCCACCAGCAGAGATTCGGGACAGCCCGGGACCTACGAGCAGTACTTC. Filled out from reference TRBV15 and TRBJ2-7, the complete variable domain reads DAMVIQNPRYQVTQFGKPVTLSCSQTLNHNVMYWYQQKSSQAPKLLFHYYDKDFNNEADTPDNFQSRRPNTSFCFLDIRSPGLGDTAMYLCATSRDSGQPGTYEQYFGPGTRLTVT.

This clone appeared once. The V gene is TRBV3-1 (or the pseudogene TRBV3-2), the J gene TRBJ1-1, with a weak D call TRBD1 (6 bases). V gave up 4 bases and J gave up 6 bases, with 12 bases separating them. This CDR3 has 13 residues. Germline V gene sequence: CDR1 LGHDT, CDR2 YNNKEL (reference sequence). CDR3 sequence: CASSRHREAEAFF. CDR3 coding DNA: TGTGCCAGCAGCCGCCACAGGGAAGCTGAAGCTTTCTTT.

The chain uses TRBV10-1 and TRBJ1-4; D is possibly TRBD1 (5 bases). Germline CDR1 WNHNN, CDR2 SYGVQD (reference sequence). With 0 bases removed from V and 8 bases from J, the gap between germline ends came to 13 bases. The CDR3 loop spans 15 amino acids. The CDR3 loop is CASSESGRDGEKLFF. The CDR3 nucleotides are TGCGCCAGCAGTGAGTCGGGCAGGGATGGAGAAAAACTGTTTTTT.

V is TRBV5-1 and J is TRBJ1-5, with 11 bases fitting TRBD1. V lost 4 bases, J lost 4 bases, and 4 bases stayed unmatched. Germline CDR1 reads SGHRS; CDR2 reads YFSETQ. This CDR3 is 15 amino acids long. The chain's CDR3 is CASSGGTGGNQPQHF. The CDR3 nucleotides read TGCGCCAGCAGCGGAGGGACAGGGGGGAATCAGCCCCAGCATTTT.

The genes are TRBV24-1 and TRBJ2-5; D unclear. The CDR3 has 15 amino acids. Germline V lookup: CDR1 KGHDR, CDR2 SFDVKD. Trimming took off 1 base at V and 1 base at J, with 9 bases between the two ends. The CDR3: CATSDLVGFQETQYF. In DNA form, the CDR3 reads TGTGCCACCAGTGATTTAGTGGGGTTCCAAGAGACCCAGTACTTC.

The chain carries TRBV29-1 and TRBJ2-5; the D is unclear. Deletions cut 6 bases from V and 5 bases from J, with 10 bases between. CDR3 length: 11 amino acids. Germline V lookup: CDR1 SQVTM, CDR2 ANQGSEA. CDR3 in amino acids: CSVTALETQYF. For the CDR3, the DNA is TGCAGCGTCACGGCACTCGAGACCCAGTACTTC.

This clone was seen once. This CDR3 reads CASSGRDRGLNTQYF. The CDR3 DNA is TGTGCCAGCAGTGGAAGGGACAGGGGCCTTAATACGCAGTATTTT. V usage is TRBV6-6 and J usage is TRBJ2-3, with TRBD1 identical over 10 bases. V lost 5 bases, J lost 7 bases, and 9 bases stayed unmatched. The CDR3 sequence is 15 residues long. CDR1 MNHNY and CDR2 SVGAGI come from the germline V gene (reference sequence).

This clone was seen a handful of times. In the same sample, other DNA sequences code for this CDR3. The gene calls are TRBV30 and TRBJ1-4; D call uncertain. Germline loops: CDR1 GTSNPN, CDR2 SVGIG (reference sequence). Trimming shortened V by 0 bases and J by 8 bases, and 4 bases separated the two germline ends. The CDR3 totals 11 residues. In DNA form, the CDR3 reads TGTGCCTGGAGTGTAAGGGAAAAACTGTTTTTT. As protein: CAWSVREKLFF.

The CDR3 DNA follows: TGTGCCAGCAGCTTCCTAGGGGGACGGCAGAACACTGAAGCTTTCTTT. Translated, it gives CASSFLGGRQNTEAFF. The V call is TRBV7-9, the J call TRBJ1-1; D might be TRBD1 (6 bases). Germline CDR1 reads SEHNR; CDR2 reads FQNEAQ (reference sequence). V was pared by 3 bases and J by 1 base, with 15 bases between. This CDR3 is 16 amino acids long.

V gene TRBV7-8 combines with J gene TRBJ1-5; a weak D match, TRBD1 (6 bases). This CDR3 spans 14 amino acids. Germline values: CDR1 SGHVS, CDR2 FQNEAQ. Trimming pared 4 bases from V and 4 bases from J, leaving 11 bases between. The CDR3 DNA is TGTGCCAGCAGCTCAGGGGTTGGGAATCAGCCCCAGCATTTT. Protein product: CASSSGVGNQPQHF.

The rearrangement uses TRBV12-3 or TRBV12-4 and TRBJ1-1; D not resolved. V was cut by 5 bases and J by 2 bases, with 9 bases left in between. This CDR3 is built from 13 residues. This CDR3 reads CASSHTFNTEAFF. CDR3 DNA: TGTGCCAGCAGTCACACCTTCAACACTGAAGCTTTCTTT.

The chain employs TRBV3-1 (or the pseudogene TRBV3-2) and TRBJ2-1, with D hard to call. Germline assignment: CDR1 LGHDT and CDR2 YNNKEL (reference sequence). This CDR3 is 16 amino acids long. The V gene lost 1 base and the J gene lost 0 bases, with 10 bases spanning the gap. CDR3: CASSQGLQSSYNEQFF. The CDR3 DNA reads TGTGCCAGCAGCCAAGGGCTCCAGAGCTCCTACAATGAGCAGTTCTTC.

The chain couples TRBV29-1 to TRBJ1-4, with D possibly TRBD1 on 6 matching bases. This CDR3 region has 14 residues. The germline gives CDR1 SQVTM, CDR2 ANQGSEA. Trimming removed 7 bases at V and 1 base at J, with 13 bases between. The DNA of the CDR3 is TGCAGCGCCGCCTACAGGGTAACTAATGAAAAACTGTTTTTT. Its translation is CSAAYRVTNEKLFF. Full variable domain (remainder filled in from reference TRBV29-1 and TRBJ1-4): SAVISQKPSRDICQRGTSLTIQCQVDSQVTMMFWYRQQPGQSLTLIATANQGSEATYESGFVIDKFPISRPNLTFSTLTVSNMSPEDSSIYLCSAAYRVTNEKLFFGSGTQLSVL.

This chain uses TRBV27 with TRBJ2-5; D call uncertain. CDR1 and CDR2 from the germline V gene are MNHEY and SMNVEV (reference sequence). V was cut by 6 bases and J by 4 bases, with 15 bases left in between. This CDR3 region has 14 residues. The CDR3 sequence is CASRSSLVGETQYF. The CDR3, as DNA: TGTGCCAGCAGATCAAGTTTGGTAGGAGAGACCCAGTACTTC.

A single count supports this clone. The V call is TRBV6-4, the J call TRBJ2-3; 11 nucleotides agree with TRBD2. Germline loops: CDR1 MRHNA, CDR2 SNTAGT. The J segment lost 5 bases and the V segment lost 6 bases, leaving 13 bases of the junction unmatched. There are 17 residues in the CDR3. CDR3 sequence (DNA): TGTGCCAGCAGCCGGACTAGCGGGTCGCCCGGGGGAGATACGCAGTATTTT. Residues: CASSRTSGSPGGDTQYF.

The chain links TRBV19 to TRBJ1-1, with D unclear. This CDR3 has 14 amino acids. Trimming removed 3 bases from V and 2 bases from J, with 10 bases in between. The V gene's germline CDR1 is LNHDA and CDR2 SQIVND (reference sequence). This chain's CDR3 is CASSMTSFNTEAFF. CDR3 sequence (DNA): TGTGCCAGTAGTATGACATCCTTTAACACTGAAGCTTTCTTT.

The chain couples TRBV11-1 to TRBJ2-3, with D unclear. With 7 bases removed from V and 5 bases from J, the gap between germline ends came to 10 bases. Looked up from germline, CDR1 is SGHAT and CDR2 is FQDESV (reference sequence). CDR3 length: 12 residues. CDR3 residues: CASTTGRDTQYF. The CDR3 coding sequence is TGTGCCAGCACTACCGGCAGAGATACGCAGTATTTT.

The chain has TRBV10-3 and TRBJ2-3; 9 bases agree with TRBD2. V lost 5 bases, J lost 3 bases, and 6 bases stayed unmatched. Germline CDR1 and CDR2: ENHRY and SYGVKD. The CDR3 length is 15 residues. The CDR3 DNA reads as TGTGCCATCAGTCTGGGACTAGCTCAAACAGATACGCAGTATTTT. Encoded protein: CAISLGLAQTDTQYF.

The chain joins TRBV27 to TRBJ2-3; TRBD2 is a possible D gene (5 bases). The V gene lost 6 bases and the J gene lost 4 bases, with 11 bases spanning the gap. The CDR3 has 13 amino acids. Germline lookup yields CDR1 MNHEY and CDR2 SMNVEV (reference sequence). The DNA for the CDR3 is TGTGCCAGCAGGAGAACTAGGGCAGATACGCAGTATTTT. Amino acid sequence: CASRRTRADTQYF.

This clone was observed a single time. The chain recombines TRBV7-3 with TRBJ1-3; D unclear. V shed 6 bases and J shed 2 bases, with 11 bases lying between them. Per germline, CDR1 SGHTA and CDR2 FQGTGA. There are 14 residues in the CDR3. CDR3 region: CASSSGFPGNTIYF. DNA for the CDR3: TGTGCCAGCAGTTCCGGGTTCCCTGGAAACACCATATATTTT.

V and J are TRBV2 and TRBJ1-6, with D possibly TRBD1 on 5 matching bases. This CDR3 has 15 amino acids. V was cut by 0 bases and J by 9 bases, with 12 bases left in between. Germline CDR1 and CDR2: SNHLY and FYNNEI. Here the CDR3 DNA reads TGTGCCAGCAGTGAAGCGCGGCAGGGTGGTTCACCCCTCCACTTT. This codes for CASSEARQGGSPLHF.

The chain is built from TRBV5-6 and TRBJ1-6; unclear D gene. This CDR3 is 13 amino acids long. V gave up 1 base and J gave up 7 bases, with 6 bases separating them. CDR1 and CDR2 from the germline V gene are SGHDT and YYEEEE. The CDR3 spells CASSLSGNSPLHF. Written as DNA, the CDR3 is TGTGCCAGCAGCTTGTCTGGGAATTCACCCCTCCACTTT. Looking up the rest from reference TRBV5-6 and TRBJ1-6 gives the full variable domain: DAGVTQSPTHLIKTRGQQVTLRCSPKSGHDTVSWYQQALGQGPQFIFQYYEEEERQRGNFPDRFSGHQFPNYSSELNVNALLLGDSALYLCASSLSGNSPLHFGNGTRLTVT.

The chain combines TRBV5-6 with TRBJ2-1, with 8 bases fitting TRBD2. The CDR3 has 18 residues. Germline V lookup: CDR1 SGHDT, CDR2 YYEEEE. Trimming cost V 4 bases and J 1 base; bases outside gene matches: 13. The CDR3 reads CASSHSTGGQASYNEQFF. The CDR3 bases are TGTGCCAGCAGCCATTCCACGGGGGGGCAGGCATCCTACAATGAGCAGTTCTTC.

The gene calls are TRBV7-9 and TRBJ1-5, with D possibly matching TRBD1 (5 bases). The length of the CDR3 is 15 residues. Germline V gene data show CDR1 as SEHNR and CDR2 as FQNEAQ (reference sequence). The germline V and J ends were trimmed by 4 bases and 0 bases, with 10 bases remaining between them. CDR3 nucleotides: TGTGCCAGCAGCTGGGGGGGGTCTAGCAATCAGCCCCAGCATTTT. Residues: CASSWGGSSNQPQHF.

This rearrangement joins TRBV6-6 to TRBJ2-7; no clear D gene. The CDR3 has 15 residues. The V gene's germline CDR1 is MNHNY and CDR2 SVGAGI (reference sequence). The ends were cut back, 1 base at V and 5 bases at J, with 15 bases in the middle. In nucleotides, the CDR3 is TGTGCCAGCAGTTACTGGCCTGGTCGGAGTAACGAGCAGTACTTC. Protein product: CASSYWPGRSNEQYF.

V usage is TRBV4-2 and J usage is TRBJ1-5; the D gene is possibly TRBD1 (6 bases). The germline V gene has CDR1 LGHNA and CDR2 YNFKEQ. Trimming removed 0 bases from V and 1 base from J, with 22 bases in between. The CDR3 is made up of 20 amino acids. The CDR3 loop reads CASSQDSDETGSRSNQPQHF. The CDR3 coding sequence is TGTGCCAGCAGCCAAGATTCCGACGAAACAGGGAGTAGAAGCAATCAGCCCCAGCATTTT.

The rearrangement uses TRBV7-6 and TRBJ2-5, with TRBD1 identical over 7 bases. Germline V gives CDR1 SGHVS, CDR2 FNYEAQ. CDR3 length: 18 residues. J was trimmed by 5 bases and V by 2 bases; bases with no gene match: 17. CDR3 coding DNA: TGTGCCAGCAGCTTATTGGGTCCTACAGGGGCTTGGGAGGAGACCCAGTACTTC. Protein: CASSLLGPTGAWEETQYF.

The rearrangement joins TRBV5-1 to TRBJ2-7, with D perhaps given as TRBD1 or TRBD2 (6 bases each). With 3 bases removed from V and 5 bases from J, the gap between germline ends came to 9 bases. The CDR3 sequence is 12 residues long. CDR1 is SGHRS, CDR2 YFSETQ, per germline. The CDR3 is CASSSGGDEQYF. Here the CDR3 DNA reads TGCGCCAGCAGCTCCGGGGGCGACGAGCAGTACTTC.

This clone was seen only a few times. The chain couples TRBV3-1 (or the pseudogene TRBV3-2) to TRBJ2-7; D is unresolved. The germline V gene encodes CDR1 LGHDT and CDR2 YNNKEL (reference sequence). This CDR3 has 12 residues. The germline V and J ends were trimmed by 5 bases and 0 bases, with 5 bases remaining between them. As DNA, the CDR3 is TGTGCCAGCAGCTTCTTCTCCTACGAGCAGTACTTC. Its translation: CASSFFSYEQYF.

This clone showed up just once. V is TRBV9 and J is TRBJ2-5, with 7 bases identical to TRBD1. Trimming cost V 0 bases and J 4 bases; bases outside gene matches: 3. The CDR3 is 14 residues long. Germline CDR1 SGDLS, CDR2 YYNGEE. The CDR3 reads CASSVGQGGETQYF. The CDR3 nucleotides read TGTGCCAGCAGCGTAGGACAGGGTGGAGAGACCCAGTACTTC.

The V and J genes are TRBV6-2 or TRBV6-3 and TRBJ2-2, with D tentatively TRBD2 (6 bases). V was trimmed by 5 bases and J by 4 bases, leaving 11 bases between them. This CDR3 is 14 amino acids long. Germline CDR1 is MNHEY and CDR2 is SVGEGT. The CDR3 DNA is TGTGCCAGCAGTCTCGGGACTCCCACCGGGGAGCTGTTTTTT. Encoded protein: CASSLGTPTGELFF.